This TCR beta chain is drawn from a study of T cells in Graves' hyperthyroidism and ophthalmopathy. Study-wide results and caveats: A 13 V-J signature model discriminated ophthalmopathy versus stable hyperthyroidism. Most expanded thyroid clonotypes above 0.001 also appeared in blood.

Amplified TCR beta CDR3 regions derived from RNA transcripts. Initially, a first-round RT-PCR of the TCR CDR3 employed the HTBI primer set. A single record per CDR3 protein comes from TCRdb applying MiXCR to the multiplex PCR reads. This sample yields roughly 500,000 distinct CDR3 sequences, of which 22% are seen a single time; around 54% belongs to the top ten. To note about this clonotype: Its cognate antigen is unknown.

V gave up 3 bases and J gave up 7 bases, with 11 bases separating them. Germline loops: CDR1 DFQATT, CDR2 SNEGSKA (reference sequence). The CDR3 sequence is 12 residues long. V gene TRBV20-1 combines with J gene TRBJ2-3, with D possibly being TRBD2 (6 bases). This receptor was taken from a woman aged 70 to 79 with Graves' ophthalmopathy. The sample taken for sequencing was blood. CDR3 sequence reads: CSARVTSNTQYF. The CDR3 region has the DNA TGCAGTGCTAGGGTGACTAGTAATACGCAGTATTTT.